This T cell receptor (beta chain) is from a study of T cells expressing NK-cell markers. Study findings and constraints: HCMV specificity was not established for the expanded NKG2C+ T cell clones.

About this clonotype itself: Its antigen is still unknown.

Scientists made TCR beta cDNA using 5'RACE template switching with UMIs. TCRdb re-called the 5' RACE reads; every CDR3 protein appears as one record, without DNA. The sample totals 400,000 to 450,000 distinct CDR3 sequences. The CDR3 runs 13 residues. In germline, CDR1 is SQVTM, CDR2 ANQGSEA. The genes are TRBV29-1 and TRBJ2-3; the TRBD2 assignment by TCRdb is unverifiable without DNA. Material for sequencing was blood T cells: a sorted CD56 or NKG2C T cell subset, CD4+ or CD8+ T cells, or bulk PBMC T cells (not recorded which). The TCR was taken from a woman between 18 and 70 years old in good health. The CDR3 region is CSGGPSGGDTQYF.